Described below is a single T cell receptor (beta chain) sequence and its context. Its antigen is unidentified. In germline, CDR1 is KGHSH, CDR2 LQKENI. The CDR3 loop spans 13 amino acids. V dropped 3 bases and J dropped 4 bases, with 10 bases sitting between them. Genomic DNA (from each subset) was split evenly across several immunoSEQ plates. Using around 200 ng DNA, tens of thousands of T cell genomes, the sorted-subset replicate PCRs were run. Profiling relied on immunoSEQ multiplex PCR, and the TCRdb table lists in-frame clones only, not all of them. Among millions of clones, 85% to 95% were seen once, and the ten largest hold about 0.41%. This entry belongs to a study of shared clonotypes between healthy human individuals. Study outcomes and limitations: The authors expected sequencing depth to affect clonotype sharing among donors. Naive subsets generally had larger estimated richness than memory subsets.

Source material: naive CD4+ T cells from PBMCs. The subset here: CD45RA+ positively selected. The receptor was isolated from a man in his late teens or twenties in good health. Some clones in this sample may be carry-over from other donors' samples. The chain joins TRBV18 to TRBJ2-7; D is unclear. This chain's CDR3 is CASSPAYEYEQYF. CDR3 nucleotides: TGTGCCAGCTCACCGGCTTACGAGTACGAGCAGTACTTC.